Listed here are 21 T cell receptor beta chains from one sample, sequenced in a study of OX40 agonist ivuxolimab in advanced cancers. Repertoires were generated with immunoSEQ multiplex PCR, while TCRdb's copy carries only in-frame clones and drops some. This repertoire shows about 45,000 clones, approximately 91% found once; its top ten account for around 19%. The source material was CD4+ or CD8+ T cells sorted from blood, sampled in a trial of the OX40 agonist ivuxolimab. These receptors all stem from an adult with an advanced solid tumor such as melanoma, head and neck, liver or kidney cancer.

V is TRBV19 and J is TRBJ2-7; 7 nucleotides line up with TRBD1. Trimming at V came to 2 bases and at J to 2 bases, leaving 3 bases not matched to a gene. The CDR3 totals 14 residues. CDR1 is LNHDA, CDR2 SQIVND, per germline (reference sequence). The CDR3 bases are TGTGCCAGTAGTATATCCGGGACAGCCTACGAGCAGTACTTC. Its protein product is CASSISGTAYEQYF.

This sequence joins TRBV7-9 and TRBJ1-2; TRBD1 matches at 7 bases. The CDR3 has 13 amino acids. Germline lookup yields CDR1 SEHNR and CDR2 FQNEAQ (reference sequence). V shed 5 bases and J 4 bases; nucleotides not matched to a gene: 4. CDR3 sequence: CASSPGTAYGYTF. CDR3 DNA sequence: TGTGCCAGCAGCCCGGGGACAGCCTATGGCTACACCTTC.

The chain has TRBV9 and TRBJ2-3; 10 bases are a match to TRBD1. CDR1 SGDLS and CDR2 YYNGEE come from the germline V gene. J lost 4 bases, V lost 0 bases, and 5 bases had no gene match. The CDR3 contains 16 residues. The CDR3 protein is CASSVDGGQGPDTQYF. The DNA of the CDR3 is TGTGCCAGCAGCGTAGACGGGGGACAGGGGCCAGATACGCAGTATTTT.

The chain couples TRBV7-9 to TRBJ1-2, with D perhaps TRBD1 (5 bases). The CDR3 runs to 13 residues. The germline V gene encodes CDR1 SEHNR and CDR2 FQNEAQ (reference sequence). Trimming took off 5 bases at V and 10 bases at J, with 17 bases between the two ends. The CDR3 sequence is CASSGGFQFPYTF. The DNA of the CDR3 is TGTGCCAGCAGCGGGGGGTTCCAGTTTCCCTACACCTTC.

The chain joins TRBV7-6 to TRBJ2-7, with 10 bases matching TRBD2. Looked up from germline, CDR1 is SGHVS and CDR2 is FNYEAQ. This CDR3 is built from 15 residues. J lost 7 bases, V lost 2 bases, and 8 bases had no gene match. CDR3 bases: TGTGCCAGCAGCTTAACAGCGGGAGGGCCAGAGGAGCAGTACTTC. Its translation: CASSLTAGGPEEQYF.

The chain uses TRBV6-1 and TRBJ2-5; TRBD2 aligns across 12 bases. Germline assignment: CDR1 MNHNS and CDR2 SASEGT. The CDR3 sequence is 15 residues long. With 8 bases clipped from V and 6 bases from J, the junction kept 10 bases outside the gene matches. The CDR3 DNA reads TGTGCCAGCTTAGATCCTAGCGGGGGGGCAAAGACCCAGTACTTC. As protein: CASLDPSGGAKTQYF.

Turning to this clone: A read error is possible here, since a much larger clone lies one base away. V and J are TRBV5-4 and TRBJ1-1; D unclear. CDR3 length equals 11 residues. CDR1 and CDR2 (germline): SGHNT, YYREEE (reference sequence). V dropped 7 bases and J dropped 4 bases, with 8 bases sitting between them. The CDR3 region has the DNA TGTGCCAGCGGGCGGGGCACTGAAGCTTTCTTT. Translating gives CASGRGTEAFF.

The chain employs TRBV5-1 and TRBJ2-7; D is unclear. This CDR3 is built from 12 residues. Per the germline V gene, CDR1 is SGHRS and CDR2 is YFSETQ. V was clipped by 0 bases and J by 7 bases, with 8 bases between them. The DNA of the CDR3 is TGCGCCAGCAGCTTGGAAGGGTGGGAGCAGTACTTC. Translated: CASSLEGWEQYF.

This sequence joins TRBV29-1 and TRBJ2-4; D is tentatively TRBD1 or TRBD2 (5 bases each). The CDR3 consists of 13 residues. Trimming shortened V by 6 bases and J by 5 bases, and 14 bases separated the two germline ends. The V gene's germline CDR1 is SQVTM and CDR2 ANQGSEA. The CDR3 region is CSVEIGAENIQYF. The CDR3 DNA reads TGCAGCGTCGAAATCGGGGCCGAAAACATTCAGTACTTC.

V and J are TRBV28 and TRBJ1-1; perhaps TRBD1 as D (6 bases). Germline CDR1 is MDHEN and CDR2 is SYDVKM. Trimming shortened V by 3 bases and J by 1 base, and 12 bases separated the two germline ends. This CDR3 contains 15 residues. The CDR3 reads CASSFLLQGNTEAFF. The CDR3 DNA follows: TGTGCCAGCAGTTTCCTACTACAGGGGAACACTGAAGCTTTCTTT. The whole variable domain, remainder taken from reference TRBV28 and TRBJ1-1, is DVKVTQSSRYLVKRTGEKVFLECVQDMDHENMFWYRQDPGLGLRLIYFSYDVKMKEKGDIPEGYSVSREKKERFSLILESASTNQTSMYLCASSFLLQGNTEAFFGQGTRLTVV.

The rearrangement links TRBV7-6 to TRBJ2-5; no firm D call. With 0 bases removed from V and 3 bases from J, the gap between germline ends came to 8 bases. This CDR3 is 14 amino acids long. From germline, CDR1 is SGHVS and CDR2 FNYEAQ. The CDR3 spells CASSLAPRKETQYF. The CDR3 DNA reads as TGTGCCAGCAGCTTAGCGCCTAGGAAAGAGACCCAGTACTTC.

This clone occurred once. The V gene is TRBV28, the J gene TRBJ2-3; 8 bases are shared with TRBD1. The CDR3 loop spans 14 amino acids. With V trimmed by 2 bases and J by 5 bases, 3 bases remained unmatched. CDR1 and CDR2 from the germline V gene are MDHEN and SYDVKM. CDR3 sequence: CASSLTGTGDTQYF. The CDR3 region has the DNA TGTGCCAGCAGTTTAACTGGGACAGGAGATACGCAGTATTTT.

Only a few counts were recorded for this clone. The chain combines TRBV9 with TRBJ2-7; D not resolved. The length of the CDR3 is 13 residues. Trimming removed 7 bases from V and 4 bases from J, with 15 bases in between. The germline V gene has CDR1 SGDLS and CDR2 YYNGEE. The DNA of the CDR3 is TGTGCCAGCGGGTCTGGAAGGAGATACGAGCAGTACTTC. Residues: CASGSGRRYEQYF.

This clone has only one observation. Its ends do not fully match the called genes, so a read error is possible. This chain links TRBV27 with TRBJ2-7; D is undetermined. This CDR3 spans 13 amino acids. The germline gives CDR1 MNHEY, CDR2 SMNVEV (reference sequence). The CDR3 protein is CASSFQSSHEQYF. The CDR3 DNA reads TGTGCCAGCAGTTTTCAAAGCTCCCACGAGCAGTACTTC.

The chain uses TRBV7-9 and TRBJ1-2, with a possible D match to TRBD1 (5 bases). CDR3 length: 15 residues. V lost 5 bases, J lost 4 bases, and 17 bases lay in between. Germline-derived CDR1 and CDR2 are SEHNR and FQNEAQ (reference sequence). Written as DNA, the CDR3 is TGTGCCAGCAGCGCCTCGGGGGGAGTGGGCTATGGCTACACCTTC. It is translated as CASSASGGVGYGYTF. The full variable domain, in which reference TRBV7-9 and TRBJ1-2 provide the parts outside the CDR3, is DTGVSQNPRHKITKRGQNVTFRCDPISEHNRLYWYRQTLGQGPEFLTYFQNEAQLEKSRLLSDRFSAERPKGSFSTLEIQRTEQGDSAMYLCASSASGGVGYGYTFGSGTRLTVV.

V and J are TRBV9 and TRBJ1-1; D unresolved. The CDR3 contains 17 residues. In germline, CDR1 is SGDLS, CDR2 YYNGEE. V dropped 4 bases and J dropped 0 bases, with 19 bases sitting between them. The CDR3 loop is CASSPGGRATMNTEAFF. CDR3 bases: TGTGCCAGCAGCCCTGGAGGGAGGGCCACTATGAACACTGAAGCTTTCTTT. The variable domain in full, with the rest retrieved from reference TRBV9 and TRBJ1-1, is DSGVTQTPKHLITATGQRVTLRCSPRSGDLSVYWYQQSLDQGLQFLIQYYNGEERAKGNILERFSAQQFPDLHSELNLSSLELGDSALYFCASSPGGRATMNTEAFFGQGTRLTVV.

The rearrangement links TRBV7-2 to TRBJ2-2; D is ambiguous. The CDR3 runs to 12 residues. Germline assignment: CDR1 SGHTA and CDR2 FQGNSA. The V gene lost 5 bases and the J gene lost 3 bases, with 4 bases spanning the gap. The CDR3 loop is CASSPYTGELFF. The CDR3 DNA reads as TGTGCCAGCAGCCCTTACACCGGGGAGCTGTTTTTT.

Of note for this clone: Mismatch with germline at one junction end may stem from a read error. This chain uses TRBV4-2 with TRBJ2-1; 10 bases fit TRBD2. CDR1 is LGHNA and CDR2 is YNFKEQ in the germline V gene. The CDR3 is 16 residues long. The CDR3 loop is CASSPVAGGSNNEQFF. CDR3 DNA sequence: TGTGCCAGCAGCCCGGTAGCGGGGGGCTCCAACAATGAGCAGTTCTTC.

The rearrangement uses TRBV23-1 and TRBJ2-4, with unresolved D. TRBV23-1 belongs to the ORF category, with a function that is uncertain. V lost 4 bases and J 0 bases, leaving 10 bases between the germline ends. The CDR3 covers 15 residues. For the CDR3, the DNA is TGCGCCAGCAGTCCTCGACGGGTAGCCAAAAACATTCAGTACTTC. It specifies CASSPRRVAKNIQYF.

The rearrangement joins TRBV6-5 to TRBJ2-3; D is possibly TRBD1 (5 bases). The length of the CDR3 is 15 residues. The V and J ends lost 4 bases and 0 bases respectively, with 11 bases between them. Germline lookup yields CDR1 MNHEY and CDR2 SVGAGI. DNA for the CDR3: TGTGCCAGCAGTTTTTGGGGCCGTAGCACAGATACGCAGTATTTT. This gives the protein CASSFWGRSTDTQYF.

This rearrangement joins TRBV4-1 to TRBJ2-1; TRBD1 or TRBD2 may be the D gene (6 bases each). Germline loops: CDR1 MGHRA, CDR2 YSYEKL. Trimming took 3 bases from V and 9 from J, leaving 12 bases between them. The CDR3 is 13 amino acids. CDR3 in amino acids: CASSQIGGSEQFF. The CDR3 DNA sequence: TGCGCCAGCAGCCAGATCGGGGGCAGTGAGCAGTTCTTC.